This T cell receptor (beta chain) was captured by sequencing in a study of blood T cell repertoires in COVID-19. The wider study: Whether acute or convalescent, the COVID-19 samples came from the United States, Italy and Spain.

Patients in Seattle were enrolled during active infection, then followed longitudinally. Authors' methods: Researchers report that nucleated cell counts were estimated from reference gene primer amplification. This table comes from immunoSEQ multiplex PCR, and its TCRdb copy is limited to in-frame clones, with some not included. The DNA was the basis for D and trimming; V, J and clone size are from that table. The sample contains fewer than 250,000 clones, approximately 80% of which appear only once. The sequenced sample was peripheral blood. This TCR was sampled from a woman at least 80 years old with COVID-19, enrolled during active disease.

The CDR3 spells CASSIGMAGDSPLHF. In DNA, the CDR3 is TGTGCCAGCTCCATTGGGATGGCAGGGGATTCACCCCTCCACTTT. V gene TRBV9 combines with J gene TRBJ1-6; the D gene is possibly TRBD1 (6 bases). Trimming left V 7 bases short and J 8 bases short, with 19 bases between. The CDR3 totals 15 residues. The germline V gene encodes CDR1 SGDLS and CDR2 YYNGEE.